This T cell receptor beta chain was sequenced during a study of blood T cell repertoires in COVID-19 (dated by TCRdb to 2020 to 2022). For the study in its entirety: The collaborator samples originated in the United States, Italy and Spain and spanned the acute and convalescent phases of COVID-19. Sample metadata almost always included a de-identified subject ID, COVID-19 status, age in years and sex. A freely available public database, intended as a resource for researchers studying the immune response to SARS-CoV-2, is where the repertoires were released. Where available, HLA class I and class II types were taken from metadata supplied by the sample provider and were not determined by assay-based typing. Deeply sampled blood TCRbeta repertoires from subjects exposed to, actively infected with, or recovered from COVID-19 were included in the dataset. Samples came from the ongoing ImmuneRACE study (first 160 participants) plus 1,254 subjects from 6 global collaborators. The prospective study material was composed of cDNA or gDNA derived from T cells, B-cell-depleted T cells, or PBMCs. Broader findings and caveats from the paper: Clinical and demographic metadata were provided uncurated, with the amount varying by source and participant.

Inclusive of the bounding cysteine and phenylalanine, the CDR3 is 16 residues long. Solely the CDR3 DNA is kept, with 48 bases framed from the first base. The trim is 3 bases for V and 0 bases for J, with a gap of 9 bases between the germline ends. Based on the germline V gene, the CDR1 and CDR2 sequences are MDHEN and SYDVKM. Whole blood was collected in K2EDTA tubes by collaborating institutions according to the institutions' own protocols. For TCRbeta analysis, collaborator samples were shipped as frozen whole blood, as isolated PBMCs, or as DNA extracted from either sample type. The immunoSEQ Assay, a bias-controlled multiplex PCR, was used to amplify TCRbeta CDR3 regions from genomic DNA. The source study handled its data this way. Within the assay, amplification of reference gene primers was used to estimate how many nucleated cells each sample contained. To quantify the absolute abundance of each unique TCRbeta CDR3 rearrangement, sequence reads were collapsed and filtered. Productive Simpson clonality was computed per sample as the square root of Simpson's diversity index over productive rearrangements. This immuneACCESS table, as held by TCRdb, lists in-frame sequences with V and J called but not all clones. Of the missing ones, under half trace to an unresolved V gene in checked studies; the others have no known cause. V and J calls and clone size follow that table, whereas D and trimming were derived from the DNA. This sample comprises 100,000 to 150,000 clones, 60% to 80% of them detected only once. Around 2% of the sample lies in the top ten.

On this clone itself: Its target antigen remains unknown. Base qualities are missing; no much larger clone stands one base away.

The TCR comes from a woman in her 70s with acute or convalescent COVID-19. The chain uses TRBV28 and TRBJ1-6, with the D gene not confidently named. Sequencing used peripheral blood. Here is the DNA: TGTGCCAGCAGTTTCCCGCTGAGCTCCTATAATTCACCCCTCCACTTT. It codes for CASSFPLSSYNSPLHF.